This is a list of T cell receptor beta chains from one sample in a study of blood T cell repertoires in COVID-19. Sequencing used immunoSEQ multiplex PCR; TCRdb keeps in-frame clones, though not all of them. The sample carries more than 200,000 clones, approximately 90% recorded once. The sequenced material came from peripheral blood. The receptors here all came from a man aged 50 to 59 with acute or convalescent COVID-19. Each CDR3 is given with its conserved first and last residue. The order of the fields is CDR3 protein, CDR3 DNA, J gene, V gene, CDR3 length, D gene, clone size. The D gene is left open where the match is weak. The size entry is marked missing in some rows and otherwise reads once, few, many or a size class.

CDR3 protein: CASNGQGRTNEKLFF; CDR3 DNA: TGTGCCAGTAATGGACAGGGTAGAACTAATGAAAAACTGTTTTTT; J gene: TRBJ1-4; V gene: TRBV19; CDR3 length: 15; D gene: TRBD1; clone size: .
CDR3 protein: CASSLEGRSEAFF; CDR3 DNA: TGTGCCAGCAGCTTAGAAGGCAGGTCTGAAGCTTTCTTT; J gene: TRBJ1-1; V gene: TRBV7-9; CDR3 length: 13; D gene: .; clone size: .
CDR3 protein: CASSLAPPRTPLDEQYF; CDR3 DNA: TGTGCCAGCAGCTTAGCCCCTCCGCGGACACCTTTAGACGAGCAGTACTTC; J gene: TRBJ2-7; V gene: TRBV11-1; CDR3 length: 17; D gene: .; clone size: once
CDR3 protein: CASSQQGDGPYEQYF; CDR3 DNA: TGTGCCAGCAGCCAACAGGGGGACGGCCCCTACGAGCAGTACTTC; J gene: TRBJ2-7; V gene: TRBV14; CDR3 length: 15; D gene: TRBD1; clone size: .
CDR3 protein: CASSPQQGMFTEAFF; CDR3 DNA: TGTGCCAGCAGCCCGCAACAGGGGATGTTCACTGAAGCTTTCTTT; J gene: TRBJ1-1; V gene: TRBV9; CDR3 length: 15; D gene: TRBD1; clone size: .
CDR3 protein: CASSIYGWSTEAFF; CDR3 DNA: TGTGCCAGTAGTATTTATGGTTGGAGCACTGAAGCTTTCTTT; J gene: TRBJ1-1; V gene: TRBV19; CDR3 length: 14; D gene: .; clone size: .
CDR3 protein: CASSYYTDTQYF; CDR3 DNA: TGTGCCAGCAGTTATTATACAGATACGCAGTATTTT; J gene: TRBJ2-3; V gene: TRBV6-5; CDR3 length: 12; D gene: .; clone size: .
CDR3 protein: CASSLVASGGAGEQFF; CDR3 DNA: TGTGCCAGCAGCTTAGTTGCTAGCGGGGGGGCGGGTGAGCAGTTCTTC; J gene: TRBJ2-1; V gene: TRBV7-6; CDR3 length: 16; D gene: TRBD2; clone size: .
CDR3 protein: CASSFPLTAYEQYF; CDR3 DNA: TGTGCCAGCAGCTTTCCCTTGACAGCCTACGAGCAGTACTTC; J gene: TRBJ2-7; V gene: TRBV11-2; CDR3 length: 14; D gene: .; clone size: .
CDR3 protein: CASSYSQNSPLHF; CDR3 DNA: TGTGCCAGCAGTTACTCGCAGAATTCACCCCTCCACTTT; J gene: TRBJ1-6; V gene: TRBV6-2/TRBV6-3; CDR3 length: 13; D gene: .; clone size: .
CDR3 protein: CASSPSGFYGYTF; CDR3 DNA: TGTGCCAGCAGCCCCTCAGGGTTCTATGGCTACACCTTC; J gene: TRBJ1-2; V gene: TRBV14; CDR3 length: 13; D gene: .; clone size: .
CDR3 protein: CAISELGARSPQHF; CDR3 DNA: TGTGCCATCAGTGAATTGGGGGCCCGATCGCCCCAGCATTTT; J gene: TRBJ1-5; V gene: TRBV10-3; CDR3 length: 14; D gene: .; clone size: once
CDR3 protein: CASSYPRQGETQYF; CDR3 DNA: TGTGCCAGCAGTTACCCGAGGCAGGGAGAGACCCAGTACTTC; J gene: TRBJ2-5; V gene: TRBV6-2/TRBV6-3; CDR3 length: 14; D gene: .; clone size: .
CDR3 protein: CAISESLGTGNTEAFF; CDR3 DNA: TGTGCCATCAGTGAGTCGTTGGGAACAGGGAACACTGAAGCTTTCTTT; J gene: TRBJ1-1; V gene: TRBV10-3; CDR3 length: 16; D gene: .; clone size: once
CDR3 protein: CASSEGGHQPQHF; CDR3 DNA: TGTGCCAGCAGTGAAGGGGGCCATCAGCCCCAGCATTTT; J gene: TRBJ1-5; V gene: TRBV6-1; CDR3 length: 13; D gene: .; clone size: .
CDR3 protein: CASRLPDYNEQFF; CDR3 DNA: TGTGCCAGCAGGCTCCCAGACTACAATGAGCAGTTCTTC; J gene: TRBJ2-1; V gene: TRBV12-3/TRBV12-4; CDR3 length: 13; D gene: .; clone size: .
CDR3 protein: CASSRDRVEEAFF; CDR3 DNA: TGCGCCAGCAGCAGGGACAGGGTAGAGGAAGCTTTCTTT; J gene: TRBJ1-1; V gene: TRBV5-1; CDR3 length: 13; D gene: TRBD1; clone size: .
CDR3 protein: CASSNRGNLRTNEKLFF; CDR3 DNA: TGTGCCAGCTCAAACAGGGGAAATTTGAGAACTAATGAAAAACTGTTTTTT; J gene: TRBJ1-4; V gene: TRBV18; CDR3 length: 17; D gene: TRBD1; clone size: .
CDR3 protein: CASSIDPYDRDPRTEAFF; CDR3 DNA: TGTGCCAGTAGTATAGATCCTTATGACAGGGATCCCCGAACTGAAGCTTTCTTT; J gene: TRBJ1-1; V gene: TRBV19; CDR3 length: 18; D gene: TRBD1; clone size: .
CDR3 protein: CASSLGRNPRETQYF; CDR3 DNA: TGTGCCAGCAGCTTAGGCAGGAACCCCAGAGAGACCCAGTACTTC; J gene: TRBJ2-5; V gene: TRBV5-8; CDR3 length: 15; D gene: .; clone size: .
CDR3 protein: CASSEVWAGLGANVLTF; CDR3 DNA: TGTGCCAGCAGTGAAGTATGGGCAGGGCTCGGGGCCAACGTCCTGACTTTC; J gene: TRBJ2-6; V gene: TRBV6-1; CDR3 length: 17; D gene: .; clone size: .
CDR3 protein: CASSRRQGMNTEAFF; CDR3 DNA: TGTGCCAGCTCGCGTCGACAGGGCATGAACACTGAAGCTTTCTTT; J gene: TRBJ1-1; V gene: TRBV2; CDR3 length: 15; D gene: TRBD1; clone size: .
CDR3 protein: CASSPRDIGGYTF; CDR3 DNA: TGTGCCAGCTCACCCCGGGACATCGGCGGCTACACCTTC; J gene: TRBJ1-2; V gene: TRBV18; CDR3 length: 13; D gene: .; clone size: once
CDR3 protein: CASSPQGRHTEAFF; CDR3 DNA: TGTGCCAGCAGCCCCCAGGGCAGGCACACTGAAGCTTTCTTT; J gene: TRBJ1-1; V gene: TRBV11-2; CDR3 length: 14; D gene: .; clone size: .
CDR3 protein: CAISPQDRGTEAFF; CDR3 DNA: TGTGCCATCAGCCCCCAGGACAGGGGTACTGAAGCTTTCTTT; J gene: TRBJ1-1; V gene: TRBV10-3; CDR3 length: 14; D gene: TRBD1; clone size: .
CDR3 protein: CASSASYREETQYF; CDR3 DNA: TGTGCCAGCTCAGCCAGCTACAGAGAAGAGACCCAGTACTTC; J gene: TRBJ2-5; V gene: TRBV18; CDR3 length: 14; D gene: .; clone size: .
CDR3 protein: CASSLIGREVSTDTQYF; CDR3 DNA: TGTGCCAGCAGCTTGATCGGCAGGGAAGTATCAACCGATACGCAGTATTTT; J gene: TRBJ2-3; V gene: TRBV5-4; CDR3 length: 17; D gene: .; clone size: .
CDR3 protein: CAIRPGTGDNEQFF; CDR3 DNA: TGTGCCATCAGACCGGGAACGGGGGACAATGAGCAGTTCTTC; J gene: TRBJ2-1; V gene: TRBV10-3; CDR3 length: 14; D gene: .; clone size: .
CDR3 protein: CASSMEQAYSGNTIYF; CDR3 DNA: TGTGCCAGTAGTATGGAACAGGCGTACTCTGGAAACACCATATATTTT; J gene: TRBJ1-3; V gene: TRBV19; CDR3 length: 16; D gene: .; clone size: .
CDR3 protein: CASNQGPGRVYGYTF; CDR3 DNA: TGTGCCAGCAACCAAGGTCCAGGGAGGGTCTATGGCTACACCTTC; J gene: TRBJ1-2; V gene: TRBV6-5; CDR3 length: 15; D gene: .; clone size: .
CDR3 protein: CASSPLTGGGPNTGELFF; CDR3 DNA: TGCGCCAGCAGCCCCCTAACAGGCGGGGGGCCGAACACCGGGGAGCTGTTTTTT; J gene: TRBJ2-2; V gene: TRBV5-1; CDR3 length: 18; D gene: TRBD2; clone size: .
CDR3 protein: CASSPGSGTNYGYTF; CDR3 DNA: TGTGCCAGTAGCCCGGGCTCCGGGACTAACTATGGCTACACCTTC; J gene: TRBJ1-2; V gene: TRBV19; CDR3 length: 15; D gene: .; clone size: .
CDR3 protein: CAWSPSGNTIYF; CDR3 DNA: TGTGCCTGGAGTCCTTCTGGAAACACCATATATTTT; J gene: TRBJ1-3; V gene: TRBV30; CDR3 length: 12; D gene: .; clone size: .
CDR3 protein: CASSQGQRWNTEAFF; CDR3 DNA: TGTGCCAGCAGCCAAGGACAGAGGTGGAACACTGAAGCTTTCTTT; J gene: TRBJ1-1; V gene: TRBV3-1/TRBV3-2; CDR3 length: 15; D gene: .; clone size: .
CDR3 protein: CASTPGTANTGELFF; CDR3 DNA: TGTGCCAGTACCCCCGGGACAGCGAACACCGGGGAGCTGTTTTTT; J gene: TRBJ2-2; V gene: TRBV19; CDR3 length: 15; D gene: TRBD1; clone size: .
CDR3 protein: CASSFGTAENEKLFF; CDR3 DNA: TGTGCCAGCAGCTTTGGGACAGCGGAAAATGAAAAACTGTTTTTT; J gene: TRBJ1-4; V gene: TRBV11-2; CDR3 length: 15; D gene: TRBD1; clone size: once
CDR3 protein: CASSQGMGRGSYEQYF; CDR3 DNA: TGCGCCAGCAGCCAAGGAATGGGCAGGGGATCCTACGAGCAGTACTTC; J gene: TRBJ2-7; V gene: TRBV4-1; CDR3 length: 16; D gene: .; clone size: .
CDR3 protein: CAWSRDGREQPQHF; CDR3 DNA: TGTGCCTGGAGTCGGGACGGGCGGGAGCAGCCCCAGCATTTT; J gene: TRBJ1-5; V gene: TRBV30; CDR3 length: 14; D gene: .; clone size: .
CDR3 protein: CASSPPGTSFFQYF; CDR3 DNA: TGTGCCAGCTCACCGCCCGGGACATCCTTTTTTCAGTACTTC; J gene: TRBJ2-7; V gene: TRBV18; CDR3 length: 14; D gene: .; clone size: .